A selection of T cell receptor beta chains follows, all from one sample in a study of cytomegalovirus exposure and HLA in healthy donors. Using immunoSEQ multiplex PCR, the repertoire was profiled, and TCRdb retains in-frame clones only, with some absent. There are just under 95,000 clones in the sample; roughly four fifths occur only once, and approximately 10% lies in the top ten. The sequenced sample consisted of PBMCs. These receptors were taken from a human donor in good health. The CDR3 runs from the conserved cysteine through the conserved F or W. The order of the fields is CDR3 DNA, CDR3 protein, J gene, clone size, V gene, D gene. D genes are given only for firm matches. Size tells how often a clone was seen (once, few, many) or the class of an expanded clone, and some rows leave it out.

CDR3 DNA: TGTGCCAGCAGTTTATCGGGACTAGGCAACCACAATGAGCAGTTCTTC
CDR3 protein: CASSLSGLGNHNEQFF
J gene: TRBJ2-1
clone size: .
V gene: TRBV28
D gene: TRBD2

CDR3 DNA: TGTGCCAGCAGCTTAGGGACAGAGGGTGGCTACACCTTC
CDR3 protein: CASSLGTEGGYTF
J gene: TRBJ1-2
clone size: .
V gene: TRBV7-3
D gene: TRBD1

CDR3 DNA: TGTGCCAGCTTGCAGGTGGGCACAGATACGCAGTATTTT
CDR3 protein: CASLQVGTDTQYF
J gene: TRBJ2-3
clone size: .
V gene: TRBV7-9
D gene: .

CDR3 DNA: TGTGCCAGCAGCCCGGGAGGCACAGATACGCAGTATTTT
CDR3 protein: CASSPGGTDTQYF
J gene: TRBJ2-3
clone size: .
V gene: TRBV7-9
D gene: .

CDR3 DNA: TGTGCCAGTAGACAGGGATCTGGAAACACCATATATTTT
CDR3 protein: CASRQGSGNTIYF
J gene: TRBJ1-3
clone size: .
V gene: TRBV19
D gene: .

CDR3 DNA: TGTGCCAGCAAGGGGGGGGGCCCCTACGAGCAGTACTTC
CDR3 protein: CASKGGGPYEQYF
J gene: TRBJ2-7
clone size: .
V gene: TRBV6-5
D gene: .

CDR3 DNA: TGTGCCAGCAGCTTACAAGGGGTGGAGACTGAAGCTTTCTTT
CDR3 protein: CASSLQGVETEAFF
J gene: TRBJ1-1
clone size: .
V gene: TRBV5-4
D gene: .

CDR3 DNA: TGTGCCAGAAGCTGGGGACTTGAGCAGCCCCAGCATTTT
CDR3 protein: CARSWGLEQPQHF
J gene: TRBJ1-5
clone size: .
V gene: TRBV5-3
D gene: .

CDR3 DNA: TGTGCCAGCAGTTACTCAGGGAGCGCCTACAATGAGCAGTTCTTC
CDR3 protein: CASSYSGSAYNEQFF
J gene: TRBJ2-1
clone size: .
V gene: TRBV6-5
D gene: .

CDR3 DNA: TGTGCCAGCAGTGCGACAGGGAATGAGCAGTTCTTC
CDR3 protein: CASSATGNEQFF
J gene: TRBJ2-1
clone size: .
V gene: TRBV6-5
D gene: TRBD1

CDR3 DNA: TGCGCCAGCAGACTAGCGGGGGGCCGGTACAATGAGCAGTTCTTC
CDR3 protein: CASRLAGGRYNEQFF
J gene: TRBJ2-1
clone size: .
V gene: TRBV5-1
D gene: TRBD2

CDR3 DNA: TGTGCCAGCAGCAAACGGGACAGATCAACTAATGAAAAACTGTTTTTT
CDR3 protein: CASSKRDRSTNEKLFF
J gene: TRBJ1-4
clone size: .
V gene: TRBV7-8
D gene: TRBD1

CDR3 DNA: TGTGCCAGCAGCTCAACCCTAGTTCCCCCCTACAATGAGCAGTTCTTC
CDR3 protein: CASSSTLVPPYNEQFF
J gene: TRBJ2-1
clone size: .
V gene: TRBV7-9
D gene: .

CDR3 DNA: TGTGCCAGCAGCAAACCGAGGCAGCTAGCCAAAAACATTCAGTACTTC
CDR3 protein: CASSKPRQLAKNIQYF
J gene: TRBJ2-4
clone size: .
V gene: TRBV21-1
D gene: .

CDR3 DNA: TGTGCCAGCAGCCCGAACCGGGACAGGGGTAGAACCGGGGAGCTGTTTTTT
CDR3 protein: CASSPNRDRGRTGELFF
J gene: TRBJ2-2
clone size: .
V gene: TRBV11-1
D gene: TRBD1

CDR3 DNA: TGCAGCGTTGTGACTAGCGGGAGTCGGCAAGAGACCCAGTACTTC
CDR3 protein: CSVVTSGSRQETQYF
J gene: TRBJ2-5
clone size: .
V gene: TRBV29-1
D gene: TRBD2

CDR3 DNA: TGCGCCAGCAGTCCCCTGGAGGACAGGCCCCGTGAGCAGTACTTC
CDR3 protein: CASSPLEDRPREQYF
J gene: TRBJ2-7
clone size: .
V gene: TRBV23-1
D gene: TRBD1

CDR3 DNA: TGCGCCAGCAGCCCGACTAGCGGGGAAAGGTACGAGCAGTACTTC
CDR3 protein: CASSPTSGERYEQYF
J gene: TRBJ2-7
clone size: .
V gene: TRBV4-1
D gene: TRBD2

CDR3 DNA: TGTGCCAGCAGCTTAACAGGGGTAAACACCGGGGAGCTGTTTTTT
CDR3 protein: CASSLTGVNTGELFF
J gene: TRBJ2-2
clone size: .
V gene: TRBV7-2
D gene: TRBD1

CDR3 DNA: TGTGCCAGCACCGAAGACAGGGGGCGGAATGGCTACACCTTC
CDR3 protein: CASTEDRGRNGYTF
J gene: TRBJ1-2
clone size: .
V gene: TRBV6-5
D gene: TRBD1

CDR3 DNA: TGTGCCAGCAGACAGGGGAGCACTGAAGCTTTCTTT
CDR3 protein: CASRQGSTEAFF
J gene: TRBJ1-1
clone size: .
V gene: TRBV25-1
D gene: TRBD1

CDR3 DNA: TGTGCCACCACAAGGGAGCGGGGGAACACTGAAGCTTTCTTT
CDR3 protein: CATTRERGNTEAFF
J gene: TRBJ1-1
clone size: .
V gene: TRBV2
D gene: .

CDR3 DNA: TGTGCCAGTAGTGTAGCCGCCGGGACCCAGTACTTC
CDR3 protein: CASSVAAGTQYF
J gene: TRBJ2-5
clone size: .
V gene: TRBV19
D gene: .

CDR3 DNA: TGTGCCAGCAGCACGAACACCGGGGAGCTGTTTTTT
CDR3 protein: CASSTNTGELFF
J gene: TRBJ2-2
clone size: .
V gene: TRBV6-5
D gene: .

CDR3 DNA: TGTGCCTGGAGTGTACTCCCCGGGGGGGGGCCCGGGGAGCTGTTTTTT
CDR3 protein: CAWSVLPGGGPGELFF
J gene: TRBJ2-2
clone size: .
V gene: TRBV30
D gene: TRBD2

CDR3 DNA: TGTGCCAGCAGCCGAATTCCGGGACTAGCGGGAGATATCGGGGAGCTGTTTTTT
CDR3 protein: CASSRIPGLAGDIGELFF
J gene: TRBJ2-2
clone size: .
V gene: TRBV7-9
D gene: TRBD2

CDR3 DNA: TGTGCCAGCAGTTTGGCACACAGAGACTCTGGAAACACCATATATTTT
CDR3 protein: CASSLAHRDSGNTIYF
J gene: TRBJ1-3
clone size: .
V gene: TRBV28
D gene: .

CDR3 DNA: TGTGCCAGCAGCCAAGATCACGGGACTAACTACTTC
CDR3 protein: CASSQDHGTNYF
J gene: TRBJ2-7
clone size: .
V gene: TRBV4-2
D gene: TRBD2

CDR3 DNA: TGTGCCAGCGTCAGGCAGGAAGGGTTGCTAGCGGGCTACAATGAGCAGTTCTTC
CDR3 protein: CASVRQEGLLAGYNEQFF
J gene: TRBJ2-1
clone size: few
V gene: TRBV28
D gene: TRBD2

CDR3 DNA: TGTGCCAGCAACACTCGGAGCGCCCCTGGGGCCAACGTCCTGACTTTC
CDR3 protein: CASNTRSAPGANVLTF
J gene: TRBJ2-6
clone size: .
V gene: TRBV7-2
D gene: .

CDR3 DNA: TGTGCCAGCAGCCAAGCCGCGACTCGGGGTAAAAACATTCAGTACTTC
CDR3 protein: CASSQAATRGKNIQYF
J gene: TRBJ2-4
clone size: .
V gene: TRBV5-4
D gene: .

CDR3 DNA: TGTGCCAGCAGCCCAAATGCCCAGCGGGGTAGAAACACCGGGGAGCTGTTTTTT
CDR3 protein: CASSPNAQRGRNTGELFF
J gene: TRBJ2-2
clone size: once
V gene: TRBV7-3
D gene: TRBD2

CDR3 DNA: TGTGCCAGCAGCGTACGGGACATAAATGAAAAACTGTTTTTT
CDR3 protein: CASSVRDINEKLFF
J gene: TRBJ1-4
clone size: .
V gene: TRBV9
D gene: .

CDR3 DNA: TGCGCCAGCTACCGGGGGGACAGGGGCCACGAGCAGTACTTC
CDR3 protein: CASYRGDRGHEQYF
J gene: TRBJ2-7
clone size: .
V gene: TRBV5-1
D gene: TRBD1

CDR3 DNA: TGTGCCAGCTCACCGGGACAGGGGGACTTTAGCAATCAGCCCCAGCATTTT
CDR3 protein: CASSPGQGDFSNQPQHF
J gene: TRBJ1-5
clone size: .
V gene: TRBV18
D gene: TRBD1

CDR3 DNA: TGTGCCAGCAGCACGGGACTAGCGGGGGTCCTGGGGGAGCAGTACTTC
CDR3 protein: CASSTGLAGVLGEQYF
J gene: TRBJ2-7
clone size: .
V gene: TRBV7-3
D gene: TRBD2

CDR3 DNA: TGTGCCAGCTCGAGGACAGGGGTGGGGAACACTGAAGCTTTCTTT
CDR3 protein: CASSRTGVGNTEAFF
J gene: TRBJ1-1
clone size: .
V gene: TRBV18
D gene: TRBD1

CDR3 DNA: TGTGCCAGTAGTATAGATCCCGGGACAGATACGCAGTATTTT
CDR3 protein: CASSIDPGTDTQYF
J gene: TRBJ2-3
clone size: .
V gene: TRBV19
D gene: .

CDR3 DNA: TGTGCCAGTATGGGGACAGGGCAAAGCAATCAGCCCCAGCATTTT
CDR3 protein: CASMGTGQSNQPQHF
J gene: TRBJ1-5
clone size: .
V gene: TRBV19
D gene: TRBD1

CDR3 DNA: TGTGCCAGCAGTAACCGGGGGACTGAAGCTTTCTTT
CDR3 protein: CASSNRGTEAFF
J gene: TRBJ1-1
clone size: .
V gene: TRBV27
D gene: .

CDR3 DNA: TGTGCCAGCAGCTTGGCTCCAGGGGGCGGGGTTGATGAAGCTTTCTTT
CDR3 protein: CASSLAPGGGVDEAFF
J gene: TRBJ1-1
clone size: few
V gene: TRBV5-4
D gene: TRBD1

CDR3 DNA: TGTGCCAGCAGTTTAGCGCTAGCGACTTGGGTGAACGAGCAGTACTTC
CDR3 protein: CASSLALATWVNEQYF
J gene: TRBJ2-7
clone size: .
V gene: TRBV27
D gene: .

CDR3 DNA: TGTGCCAGCAGCTTGGGAGCGGGAGGGACCACAGATACGCAGTATTTT
CDR3 protein: CASSLGAGGTTDTQYF
J gene: TRBJ2-3
clone size: .
V gene: TRBV7-6
D gene: TRBD2

CDR3 DNA: TGTGCCAGCAGTTATGACAGGCTAACGATCGAGCAGTACTTC
CDR3 protein: CASSYDRLTIEQYF
J gene: TRBJ2-7
clone size: once
V gene: TRBV6-5
D gene: .

CDR3 DNA: TGCGCCAGCAGCTGGCCCCGACTAAACGGTGGAAACACCATATATTTT
CDR3 protein: CASSWPRLNGGNTIYF
J gene: TRBJ1-3
clone size: .
V gene: TRBV5-1
D gene: .

CDR3 DNA: TGTGCCAGCAGCTGGGGAGGGGGGACCTCTAACTATGGCTACACCTTC
CDR3 protein: CASSWGGGTSNYGYTF
J gene: TRBJ1-2
clone size: .
V gene: TRBV7-2
D gene: .

CDR3 DNA: TGCAGCGCCGGGGGACTTGAAGCTTTCTTT
CDR3 protein: CSAGGLEAFF
J gene: TRBJ1-1
clone size: .
V gene: TRBV29-1
D gene: .

CDR3 DNA: TGTGCCAGCAGCCCCACAGGGACCGGGTTCTCCTACGAGCAGTACTTC
CDR3 protein: CASSPTGTGFSYEQYF
J gene: TRBJ2-7
clone size: .
V gene: TRBV9
D gene: .

CDR3 DNA: TGTGCCAGCAGCTGGGGCGGGGGGGGACAAGAGACCCAGTACTTC
CDR3 protein: CASSWGGGGQETQYF
J gene: TRBJ2-5
clone size: .
V gene: TRBV7-3
D gene: TRBD2

CDR3 DNA: TGTGCCAGCAGCCCTGGGAACAGGGGGCTCAGGGGCTACACCTTC
CDR3 protein: CASSPGNRGLRGYTF
J gene: TRBJ1-2
clone size: .
V gene: TRBV28
D gene: TRBD1

CDR3 DNA: TGTGCCAGCTCACCTCTAGCGGTCTCCTACGAGCAGTACTTC
CDR3 protein: CASSPLAVSYEQYF
J gene: TRBJ2-7
clone size: .
V gene: TRBV18
D gene: TRBD2

CDR3 DNA: TGTGCCAGCAGTTTATCGGAGGGTATGAGGACTGAAGCTTTCTTT
CDR3 protein: CASSLSEGMRTEAFF
J gene: TRBJ1-1
clone size: .
V gene: TRBV28
D gene: .

CDR3 DNA: TGTGCCAGCAGTGAAGTCGGGGTTCCCACTGAAGCTTTCTTT
CDR3 protein: CASSEVGVPTEAFF
J gene: TRBJ1-1
clone size: .
V gene: TRBV6-1
D gene: .

CDR3 DNA: TGTGCCAGCAGCTCACGAGTTATAGCAGATACGCAGTATTTT
CDR3 protein: CASSSRVIADTQYF
J gene: TRBJ2-3
clone size: .
V gene: TRBV5-4
D gene: .

CDR3 DNA: TGCGCCAGCAGCCAAGGGGAATCTAGCGGGGGCTTCTCAGATACGCAGTATTTT
CDR3 protein: CASSQGESSGGFSDTQYF
J gene: TRBJ2-3
clone size: .
V gene: TRBV4-1
D gene: TRBD2

CDR3 DNA: TGTGCCAGCGGGGCGGTAGCGGTCGCTAACGAGCAGTACTTC
CDR3 protein: CASGAVAVANEQYF
J gene: TRBJ2-7
clone size: .
V gene: TRBV2
D gene: .

CDR3 DNA: TGCGCCAGCAGCCCTCAGGGGGCAGGTACGGATACGCAGTATTTT
CDR3 protein: CASSPQGAGTDTQYF
J gene: TRBJ2-3
clone size: .
V gene: TRBV4-3
D gene: TRBD1